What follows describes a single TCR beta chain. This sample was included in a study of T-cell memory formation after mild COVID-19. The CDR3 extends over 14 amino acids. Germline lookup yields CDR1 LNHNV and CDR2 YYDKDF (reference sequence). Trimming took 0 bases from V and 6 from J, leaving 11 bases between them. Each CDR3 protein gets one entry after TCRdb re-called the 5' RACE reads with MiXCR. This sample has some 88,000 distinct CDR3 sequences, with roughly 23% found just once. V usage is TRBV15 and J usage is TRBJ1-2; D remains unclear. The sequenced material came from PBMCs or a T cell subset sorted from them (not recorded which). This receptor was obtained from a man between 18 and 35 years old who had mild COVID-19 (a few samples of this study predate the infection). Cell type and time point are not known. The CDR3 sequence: CATSRDLSSDGYTF. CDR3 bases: TGTGCCACCAGCAGAGATTTGTCAAGCGATGGCTACACCTTC.